This T cell receptor (beta chain) was retrieved from a study of memory CD8 T cells in hepatitis C reinfection. TCRdb's table, derived via immunoSEQ multiplex PCR, lists solely in-frame clones and lacks some. The sample includes tens of thousands of clones, 89% of them seen just once. Time point: late/post reinfection, 12 to 24 weeks after detection. The sorted cells went straight to TCR sequencing with no prior in vitro expansion. A couple of donors provided sorted CD3+ CD8+ CD45RO- naive CD8 T cells at all three reinfection time points. The CDR3 sequence is 19 residues long. CDR1 and CDR2 (germline): SNHLY, FYNNEI. Trimming shortened V by 3 bases and J by 2 bases, and 23 bases separated the two germline ends.

The sequencing input was naive CD8+ T cells sorted from blood. The source is a man aged 18 to 30 with hepatitis C virus infection. The V and J genes are TRBV2 and TRBJ2-1; the D gene is possibly TRBD1 (6 bases). For the CDR3, the DNA is TGTGCCAGCAGTGACTCCGGACAGTTAGGTTCGGACACCTACAATGAGCAGTTCTTC. It is translated as CASSDSGQLGSDTYNEQFF.